This T cell receptor beta chain was identified in a study of blood T cell repertoires in COVID-19. Study details: Samples taken during acute and convalescent COVID-19 were collected in the United States, Italy and Spain. From T cells, B-cell-depleted T cells, or PBMCs came the material, which was cDNA or gDNA.

The length of the CDR3 is 17 residues. CDR1 and CDR2 from the germline V gene are MGHRA and YSYEKL. With V trimmed by 5 bases and J by 6 bases, 8 bases remained unmatched. Original processing methods: Reference gene primers were amplified, and this amplification served to estimate nucleated cell counts. Profiling relied on immunoSEQ multiplex PCR, and the TCRdb table lists in-frame clones only, not all of them. The V and J calls and clone size are taken from that table; D and trimming were inferred from the DNA. The sample has 300,000 to 400,000 clones, about 90% seen once; the top ten hold under 3.5%.

Sequencing was performed on peripheral blood. The receptor was isolated from a woman between 18 and 29 years old who had recovered from COVID-19. The chain combines TRBV4-1 with TRBJ2-3; 16 nucleotides agree with TRBD2. CDR3 amino acids: CASSSSGTSGRADTQYF. The CDR3 DNA follows: TGCGCCAGCAGCTCTTCCGGGACTAGCGGGAGGGCGGATACGCAGTATTTT.